This paragraph covers one T cell receptor beta chain sequence. Its specificity is not known. The PCR was carried out with 60 Vbeta primers and 13 Jbeta primers. Repertoires were generated with immunoSEQ multiplex PCR, while TCRdb's copy carries only in-frame clones and drops some. The sample consists of under 150,000 clones, roughly 83% of them appearing once. This entry is derived from a study of cytomegalovirus exposure and HLA in healthy donors. Study summary: Around 89 million unique TCRs from HLA-typed donors made up an early data release. Study-wide results and caveats: An analysis that came later showed most CMV-associated TCR beta chains appearing HLA-restricted.

The CDR3 covers 14 residues. CDR1 SGHDT and CDR2 YYEEEE come from the germline V gene. V gave up 4 bases and J gave up 3 bases; unmatched junction bases: 2. This chain connects TRBV5-6 to TRBJ2-3, with TRBD1 matching 10 bases. The sequencing sample was made of PBMCs. The sequence derives from a girl aged 2-9 years in good health and CMV-seronegative. The CDR3 loop is CASSPGQGTDTQYF. Written as DNA, the CDR3 is TGTGCCAGCAGCCCGGGACAGGGGACAGATACGCAGTATTTT.